This TCR beta chain was captured in a study of long-term antiretroviral therapy in people with HIV. Runs used v3.0 of the immunoSEQ assay and were done at survey level. The protocol was immunoSEQ multiplex PCR, while the TCRdb copy is restricted to in-frame clones and leaves out a portion. The data contain about 22,000 clones, around 80% of them singletons. The CDR3 has 12 amino acids. Germline CDR1 LNHDA, CDR2 SQIVND (reference sequence). Trimming pared 3 bases from V and 3 bases from J, leaving 5 bases between. Specimen: unsorted PBMCs, collected 4.1 years after starting antiretroviral therapy. This TCR derives from a middle-aged woman with HIV. This rearrangement joins TRBV19 to TRBJ1-1; D is possibly TRBD1 (5 bases). This CDR3 is CASSIRDTEAFF. The CDR3 nucleotides read TGTGCCAGTAGTATCAGGGACACTGAAGCTTTCTTT.